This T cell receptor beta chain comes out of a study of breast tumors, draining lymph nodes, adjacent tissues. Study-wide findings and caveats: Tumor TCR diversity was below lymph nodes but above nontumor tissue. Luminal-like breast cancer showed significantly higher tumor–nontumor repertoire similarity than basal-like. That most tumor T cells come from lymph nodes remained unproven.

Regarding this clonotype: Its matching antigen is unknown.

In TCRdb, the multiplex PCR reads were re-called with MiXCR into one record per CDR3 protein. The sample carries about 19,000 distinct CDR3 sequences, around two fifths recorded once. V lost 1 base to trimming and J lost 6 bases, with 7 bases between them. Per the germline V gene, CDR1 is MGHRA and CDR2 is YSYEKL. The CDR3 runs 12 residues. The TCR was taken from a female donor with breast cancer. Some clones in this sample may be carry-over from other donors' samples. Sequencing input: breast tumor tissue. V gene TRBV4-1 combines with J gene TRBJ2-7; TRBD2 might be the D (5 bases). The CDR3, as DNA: TGCGCCAGCAGCCAAGGTACTAGCGAGCAGTACTTC. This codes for CASSQGTSEQYF.